This TCR beta chain was captured by sequencing in a study of PD-L1 blockade in urothelial cancer. Background on the study: Beginning in about 2014, patients received atezolizumab, given as 1,200 mg intravenously every 3 weeks. Each patient had 0 to 3 earlier chemotherapy regimens. Broader study findings: When pretreatment blood TCR clonality was below the median, it predicted better survival.

Data came from immunoSEQ multiplex PCR; TCRdb stores just in-frame clones and leaves some out. The sample shows approximately 100,000 clones, over 80% of them seen only once. Notes on this clone: Its antigen is still unknown.

Per the germline V gene, CDR1 is SGHTA and CDR2 is FQGNSA. Trimming left V 1 base short and J 0 bases short, with 6 bases between. CDR3 length equals 15 residues. The study enrolled patients with locally advanced or metastatic urothelial carcinoma. The V gene is TRBV7-2, the J gene TRBJ2-2, with D possibly TRBD2 on 5 matching bases. This TCR was sampled from a woman of 80 years or more with urothelial cancer. The starting material was PBMCs, obtained around atezolizumab (anti-PD-L1) treatment. As DNA, the CDR3 is TGTGCCAGCAGCTTAGACGGGACGAACACCGGGGAGCTGTTTTTT. This encodes CASSLDGTNTGELFF.